One sample yielded the 28 T cell receptor beta chains listed below, sequenced in a study of PD-1 blockade in classical Hodgkin lymphoma. Every patient had relapsed following autologous stem cell transplantation, and cohorts differed in brentuximab vedotin exposure. The data were produced by immunoSEQ multiplex PCR, yet TCRdb's version contains in-frame clones alone and is incomplete. The sample includes tens of thousands of clones, 75% to 85% of them seen just once. The sequencing here drew on peripheral blood mononuclear cells (PBMCs), taken at baseline. These receptors were taken from a human donor with classical Hodgkin lymphoma.

This clone was seen only a few times. One end of the junction is discordant with germline, which a read error may explain. The rearrangement uses TRBV2 and TRBJ2-1; TRBD1 might be the D (6 bases). The length of the CDR3 is 11 residues. CDR1 is SNHLY and CDR2 is FYNNEI in the germline V gene. CDR3 residues: CASREGGEQFF. In nucleotides, the CDR3 is TGTGCCAGCAGGGAAGGGGGTGAGCAGTTCTTC. Supplemented by reference TRBV2 and TRBJ2-1, the full variable domain reads EPEVTQTPSHQVTQMGQEVILRCVPISNHLYFYWYRQILGQKVEFLVSFYNNEISEKSEIFDDQFSVERPDGSNFTLKIRSTKLEDSAMYFCASREGGEQFFGPGTRLTVL.

This chain uses TRBV27 with TRBJ2-7; TRBD1 is a possible D gene (6 bases). In germline, CDR1 is MNHEY, CDR2 SMNVEV (reference sequence). CDR3 size: 14 residues. Trimming took 2 bases from V and 3 from J, leaving 11 bases between them. CDR3: CASSLEQGFYEQYF. CDR3 in DNA: TGTGCCAGCAGTTTAGAACAGGGATTCTACGAGCAGTACTTC.

In its sample, this clone was seen a few times. J is TRBJ2-3 and V is TRBV5-4; 7 nucleotides agree with TRBD1. V shed 4 bases and J 6 bases; nucleotides not matched to a gene: 11. The CDR3 spans 15 residues. Germline V gene data show CDR1 as SGHNT and CDR2 as YYREEE (reference sequence). The CDR3 DNA follows: TGTGCCAGCAGCCGACTCAGGACAGGTCTTGATACGCAGTATTTT. It specifies CASSRLRTGLDTQYF.

CDR3 DNA sequence: TGTGCCAGCGGGACGGGCTATGGCTACACCTTC. As protein: CASGTGYGYTF. V usage is TRBV6-1 and J usage is TRBJ1-2; tentative D call: TRBD1 (5 bases). CDR1 and CDR2 (germline): MNHNS, SASEGT. Trimming took off 8 bases at V and 4 bases at J, with 8 bases between the two ends. The CDR3 runs to 11 residues.

The gene calls are TRBV18 and TRBJ2-2; TRBD1 matches at 7 bases. This CDR3 contains 15 residues. The V and J ends lost 1 base and 5 bases, in that order; junction bases with no gene match: 4. Germline CDR1 reads KGHSH; CDR2 reads LQKENI. The CDR3 region has the DNA TGTGCCAGCTCACCACGGGACAGCCCGACCGGGGAGCTGTTTTTT. This encodes CASSPRDSPTGELFF.

V and J are TRBV4-1 and TRBJ2-1; 7 bases are a match to TRBD1. The V segment lost 6 bases and the J segment 3 bases; nucleotides outside the gene matches: 8. Germline CDR1 and CDR2: MGHRA and YSYEKL. The CDR3 is 15 residues long. The CDR3 spells CASSSTGVVYNEQFF. The DNA of the CDR3 is TGCGCCAGCAGTTCTACAGGGGTGGTCTACAATGAGCAGTTCTTC.

This sequence joins TRBV7-9 and TRBJ2-5; no firm D call. The CDR3 is made up of 15 amino acids. Germline V gene lookup returns CDR1 SEHNR and CDR2 FQNEAQ (reference sequence). Between the trimmed V and J ends, which lost 1 base and 4 bases, there was a span of 13 bases. The DNA of the CDR3 is TGTGCCAGCAGCTTAGGGTTAGGCCCGTCAGAGACCCAGTACTTC. It encodes CASSLGLGPSETQYF.

This rearrangement joins TRBV9 to TRBJ2-2; tentative D call: TRBD1 (8 bases). CDR1 is SGDLS and CDR2 is YYNGEE in the germline V gene. With 4 bases removed from V and 15 bases from J, the gap between germline ends came to 28 bases. The CDR3 spans 16 residues. The CDR3 region has the DNA TGTGCCAGCAGCCCGAGACAGGGGAGGGAAGAGGGCGGCTTGTTTTTT. It encodes CASSPRQGREEGGLFF.

A few counts support this clone. The V and J genes are TRBV5-1 and TRBJ1-1; 8 bases agree with TRBD1. Germline V CDR1 and CDR2: SGHRS, YFSETQ. The ends lost 2 bases at V and 1 base at J; junction bases unmatched: 10. The CDR3 runs 17 residues. DNA for the CDR3: TGCGCCAGCAGCTTTCGACAGGGGAGGAATCCGAACACTGAAGCTTTCTTT. Its translation: CASSFRQGRNPNTEAFF.

The rearrangement uses TRBV9 and TRBJ1-3; D is possibly TRBD1 (6 bases). Trimming pared 3 bases from V and 4 bases from J, leaving 20 bases between. Germline V gene lookup returns CDR1 SGDLS and CDR2 YYNGEE. The CDR3 length is 17 residues. The CDR3 here is CASSAGLAQGSGNTIYF. The CDR3, as DNA: TGTGCCAGCAGCGCAGGTCTCGCACAGGGATCAGGAAACACCATATATTTT.

The chain has TRBV6-5 and TRBJ1-2, with D possibly being TRBD1 (6 bases). Germline V lookup: CDR1 MNHEY, CDR2 SVGAGI. The CDR3 covers 13 residues. V lost 6 bases and J lost 5, with 13 bases in between. The CDR3 DNA reads TGTGCCAGCAGATCGGACAGAACATATGGCTACACCTTC. Protein product: CASRSDRTYGYTF.

The rearrangement joins TRBV11-2 to TRBJ1-2; no clear D. Germline CDR1 SGHAT, CDR2 FQNNGV. Deletions cut 3 bases from V and 2 bases from J, with 7 bases between. The CDR3 consists of 13 residues. The CDR3 sequence: CASSLSENYGYTF. Written as DNA, the CDR3 is TGTGCCAGCAGCTTGAGTGAGAACTATGGCTACACCTTC.

The chain recombines TRBV7-9 with TRBJ1-3; no firm D call. The germline V gene encodes CDR1 SEHNR and CDR2 FQNEAQ (reference sequence). This CDR3 spans 16 amino acids. With 4 bases removed from V and 0 bases from J, the gap between germline ends came to 13 bases. The CDR3 DNA reads as TGTGCCAGCAGCTCACTTACCGCGCTCTCTGGAAACACCATATATTTT. As protein: CASSSLTALSGNTIYF.

CDR3 nucleotide sequence: TGTGCCAGTAGACTTAATGAAAAACTGTTTTTT. The encoded protein is CASRLNEKLFF. The V gene is TRBV19, the J gene TRBJ1-4; the D is unclear. V gave up 6 bases and J gave up 4 bases, with 3 bases separating them. CDR1 LNHDA and CDR2 SQIVND come from the germline V gene (reference sequence). This CDR3 has 11 residues.

V is TRBV5-4 and J is TRBJ1-3; D is undetermined. The CDR3 spans 14 residues. The V end lost 3 bases, the J end lost 0 bases, and 7 bases lay between the germline ends. Germline V gene sequence: CDR1 SGHNT, CDR2 YYREEE (reference sequence). The CDR3, as DNA: TGTGCCAGCAGCTCGACTGTCTCTGGAAACACCATATATTTT. As protein: CASSSTVSGNTIYF.

This chain connects TRBV2 to TRBJ2-7; 10 bases map to TRBD1. The length of the CDR3 is 14 residues. Looked up from germline, CDR1 is SNHLY and CDR2 is FYNNEI. J was trimmed by 9 bases and V by 5 bases; bases with no gene match: 10. CDR3 sequence reads: CASSPPTGGNRQYF. CDR3 DNA: TGTGCCAGCAGTCCCCCGACAGGGGGCAATCGGCAGTACTTC.

Concerning this clone itself: One end of the junction varies from germline; a read error may be responsible. The chain uses TRBV5-3 and TRBJ2-7; 8 bases are shared with TRBD2. TRBV5-3 is reported as an ORF; its role is uncertain. The CDR3 is made up of 14 amino acids. CDR3 DNA: TGTGCCAGCAGCTTTGGCGGGAGGTACTACGAGCAGTACTTC. It is translated as CASSFGGRYYEQYF.

This sequence joins TRBV2 and TRBJ2-3, with 7 bases matching TRBD2. In germline, CDR1 is SNHLY, CDR2 FYNNEI. Trimming cost V 4 bases and J 0 bases; bases outside gene matches: 1. CDR3 length: 14 residues. CDR3 sequence reads: CASSASGSTDTQYF. The CDR3, as DNA: TGTGCCAGCAGTGCTAGCGGTAGCACAGATACGCAGTATTTT.

This CDR3 is CSVEGGALGNEQFF. For the CDR3, the DNA is TGCAGCGTTGAAGGGGGGGCGCTTGGCAATGAGCAGTTCTTC. J is TRBJ2-1 and V is TRBV29-1; D may match TRBD1 or TRBD2 (6 bases each). CDR1 is SQVTM, CDR2 ANQGSEA, per germline. The CDR3 has 14 residues. The germline V and J ends were trimmed by 1 base and 6 bases, with 13 bases remaining between them.

This sequence joins TRBV28 and TRBJ2-7, with a tentative D call TRBD1 (6 bases). The CDR3 totals 16 residues. Germline CDR1 and CDR2: MDHEN and SYDVKM. V gave up 6 bases and J gave up 7 bases, with 25 bases separating them. The CDR3 is CASSNLTGWGFREQYF. The CDR3 region has the DNA TGTGCCAGCAGCAACCTCACAGGGTGGGGGTTTAGGGAGCAGTACTTC. The variable domain in full, completed from reference TRBV28 and TRBJ2-7, reads DVKVTQSSRYLVKRTGEKVFLECVQDMDHENMFWYRQDPGLGLRLIYFSYDVKMKEKGDIPEGYSVSREKKERFSLILESASTNQTSMYLCASSNLTGWGFREQYFGPGTRLTVT.

The gene calls are TRBV7-9 and TRBJ1-1; TRBD1 matches at 7 bases. The CDR3 has 13 amino acids. The V gene's germline CDR1 is SEHNR and CDR2 FQNEAQ (reference sequence). With 1 base clipped from V and 8 bases from J, the junction kept 4 bases outside the gene matches. CDR3 loop: CASSLGGGGEAFF. In DNA, the CDR3 is TGTGCCAGCAGCTTAGGAGGGGGCGGAGAAGCTTTCTTT.

This clone was found once. V is TRBV6-6 and J is TRBJ2-7, with a weak D call TRBD1 (6 bases). Trimming took 7 bases from V and 4 from J, leaving 14 bases between them. This CDR3 has 13 residues. In germline, CDR1 is MNHNY, CDR2 SVGAGI (reference sequence). The CDR3 here is CASTYRDQYEQYF. Here the CDR3 DNA reads TGTGCCAGCACCTACAGGGATCAATACGAGCAGTACTTC.

In its sample, this clone is medium-sized. The chain combines TRBV6-5 with TRBJ1-2; D is undetermined. The CDR3 spans 16 residues. The germline V gene encodes CDR1 MNHEY and CDR2 SVGAGI. Trimming removed 2 bases at V and 8 bases at J, with 21 bases between. In DNA, the CDR3 is TGTGCCAGCAGTTACAGATCGAACGGGCCCACGCGGGGCTACACCTTC. This gives the protein CASSYRSNGPTRGYTF.

The chain is built from TRBV7-2 and TRBJ2-7, with D uncertain. Trimming cost V 3 bases and J 4 bases, with 10 bases left between them. Germline values: CDR1 SGHTA, CDR2 FQGNSA. The CDR3 has 13 amino acids. The CDR3 reads CASSFDVRYEQYF. CDR3 nucleotides: TGTGCCAGCAGCTTCGACGTGAGGTACGAGCAGTACTTC.

J is TRBJ1-2 and V is TRBV7-9; D might be TRBD1 (5 bases). The germline V gene has CDR1 SEHNR and CDR2 FQNEAQ (reference sequence). Trimming cost V 2 bases and J 11 bases, with 21 bases left between them. This CDR3 spans 15 amino acids. The CDR3 here is CASSLIRQSLSWYTF. For the CDR3, the DNA is TGTGCCAGCAGCTTAATCAGACAGAGCCTTAGTTGGTACACCTTC.

V and J are TRBV4-1 and TRBJ2-1; 8 nucleotides line up with TRBD1. This CDR3 is 21 amino acids long. The junction had 18 bases not matched to a gene; V was cut back by 0 bases and J by 2 bases. The germline CDR1 and CDR2 sequences are MGHRA and YSYEKL. In nucleotides, the CDR3 is TGCGCCAGCAGCCAAGATTGGGACAGGAGGAGCGGCAGGCCACCCTACAATGAGCAGTTCTTC. Residues: CASSQDWDRRSGRPPYNEQFF.

The chain has TRBV4-1 and TRBJ1-2; D is uncertain. The CDR3 covers 15 residues. V was trimmed by 4 bases and J by 6 bases, leaving 18 bases between them. The germline V gene encodes CDR1 MGHRA and CDR2 YSYEKL. In DNA, the CDR3 is TGCGCCAGCAGCCGGCGCGAGGGAGGGCTCGATGGCTACACCTTC. Translated: CASSRREGGLDGYTF.

This clone came up a few times. The gene calls are TRBV9 and TRBJ1-5, with a possible D match to TRBD1 (6 bases). The CDR3 is made up of 15 amino acids. V was pared by 0 bases and J by 3 bases, with 10 bases between. CDR1 is SGDLS, CDR2 YYNGEE, per germline. CDR3 residues: CASSVEAGANQPQHF. The CDR3 bases are TGTGCCAGCAGCGTAGAAGCAGGGGCCAATCAGCCCCAGCATTTT.